These 10 T cell receptor beta chains originate from one sample sequenced in a study of cytomegalovirus exposure and HLA in healthy donors. Vbeta (60) and Jbeta (13) primers were used in the PCR. Sequencing was performed with immunoSEQ multiplex PCR; in TCRdb, only in-frame clones are kept and a portion is missing. The sample has roughly 100,000 clones, and its top ten clones hold around 3.5%. Sequencing was done on a sample of PBMCs. Receptors were obtained from a man aged 35-49 years in good health and CMV-seronegative.

The rearrangement links TRBV5-1 to TRBJ2-1; 8 bases fit TRBD2. The trim removed 1 base at V and 5 bases at J, leaving 5 bases unmatched. The CDR3 is 15 amino acids. Germline assignment: CDR1 SGHRS and CDR2 YFSETQ. The CDR3 DNA follows: TGCGCCAGCAGCTTGTCCGGGAGGGAGGACAATGAGCAGTTCTTC. Translating gives CASSLSGREDNEQFF.

The chain combines TRBV7-9 with TRBJ2-5; 9 bases match TRBD2. CDR1 and CDR2 from the germline V gene are SEHNR and FQNEAQ (reference sequence). V was clipped by 6 bases and J by 5 bases; unmatched bases: 16. This CDR3 comprises 17 residues. The DNA of the CDR3 is TGTGCCAGCAGTTCCGGGACTAGCACAACCCTCGGGGAGACCCAGTACTTC. Amino acid sequence: CASSSGTSTTLGETQYF.

Comment on this clone: The same CDR3 is also encoded by other DNA sequences in this sample. The chain has TRBV7-2 and TRBJ1-3; 7 nucleotides align to TRBD1. Looked up from germline, CDR1 is SGHTA and CDR2 is FQGNSA. The CDR3 loop spans 16 amino acids. V shed 5 bases and J 1 base; nucleotides not matched to a gene: 8. The CDR3 region is CASSVGMTGSGNTIYF. The CDR3 bases are TGTGCCAGCAGCGTTGGTATGACAGGGTCTGGAAACACCATATATTTT.

This chain joins TRBV27 and TRBJ1-4, with unresolved D. Trimming removed 7 bases at V and 4 bases at J, with 16 bases between. CDR1 and CDR2 (germline): MNHEY, SMNVEV (reference sequence). This CDR3 spans 15 amino acids. The CDR3, as DNA: TGTGCCAGCACCCCCGATAATCGGGGTAATGAAAAACTGTTTTTT. Protein: CASTPDNRGNEKLFF.

The CDR3 DNA sequence: TGTGCCAGCAGTTTATCCCCGACAGGGACTGGAAACACCATATATTTT. It codes for CASSLSPTGTGNTIYF. This chain links TRBV27 with TRBJ1-3; 7 bases align to TRBD1. The CDR3 consists of 16 residues. With V trimmed by 0 bases and J by 2 bases, 4 bases remained unmatched. Per the germline V gene, CDR1 is MNHEY and CDR2 is SMNVEV (reference sequence).

V usage is TRBV6-5 and J usage is TRBJ1-2; D unclear. This CDR3 is built from 14 residues. In germline, CDR1 is MNHEY, CDR2 SVGAGI. Trimming removed 3 bases from V and 3 bases from J, with 11 bases in between. DNA of the CDR3: TGTGCCAGCAGTTATCGGGGAGAGGACTATGGCTACACCTTC. Protein: CASSYRGEDYGYTF.

This rearrangement joins TRBV7-2 to TRBJ2-5; D ambiguous. The V end lost 1 base, the J end lost 2 bases, and 8 bases lay between the germline ends. Looked up from germline, CDR1 is SGHTA and CDR2 is FQGNSA. The CDR3 loop spans 14 amino acids. This chain's CDR3 is CASSLGAGQETQYF. The CDR3 DNA follows: TGTGCCAGCAGCTTAGGGGCAGGACAAGAGACCCAGTACTTC.

The CDR3 DNA reads as TGCGCCAGCAGCCTCGGACTAGCGGGAGACGGGTTCCAAGAGACCCAGTACTTC. This codes for CASSLGLAGDGFQETQYF. The chain recombines TRBV5-1 with TRBJ2-5; the match to TRBD2 covers 13 bases. With V trimmed by 4 bases and J by 1 base, 10 bases remained unmatched. The V gene's germline CDR1 is SGHRS and CDR2 YFSETQ. This CDR3 has 18 residues.

The V call is TRBV19, the J call TRBJ1-1, with 7 positions matching TRBD1. The V segment lost 5 bases and the J segment 3 bases; nucleotides outside the gene matches: 3. The CDR3 sequence is 13 residues long. Germline CDR1 and CDR2: LNHDA and SQIVND (reference sequence). Here the CDR3 reads CASSGDRDTEAFF. The CDR3 DNA follows: TGTGCCAGTAGTGGCGACAGGGACACTGAAGCTTTCTTT.

The chain has TRBV6-1 and TRBJ2-7, with TRBD2 matching over 12 bases. Looked up from germline, CDR1 is MNHNS and CDR2 is SASEGT. The CDR3 extends over 15 amino acids. V was pared by 6 bases and J by 0 bases, with 3 bases of the junction left unmatched. This CDR3 is CASRGGLAGSYEQYF. In DNA, the CDR3 is TGTGCCAGCAGAGGGGGACTAGCGGGCTCCTACGAGCAGTACTTC.